This record covers a single T cell receptor beta chain. Its antigen is undetermined. This specimen belongs to a study of cytomegalovirus exposure and HLA in healthy donors. Study in general: A previous analysis identified more than 100 million unique TCR beta sequences derived from 180 million or so T cells. Study-wide results and caveats: Per a prior analysis, the majority of TCR beta V segments were productive roughly 87% or roughly 30% of the time.

After removal of 5 bases from V and 2 bases from J, the junction contained 8 bases not matched to a gene. CDR3 size: 15 residues. CDR1 SGHTA and CDR2 FQGNSA come from the germline V gene. It was with 60 Vbeta and 13 Jbeta primers that the PCR ran. Profiled with immunoSEQ multiplex PCR; TCRdb holds only in-frame clones, not every one. This repertoire includes 150,000 to 200,000 clones. The TCR comes from a woman aged 60-70 years in good health and CMV-seronegative. Sequencing input: PBMCs. The chain combines TRBV7-2 with TRBJ2-7, with 8 bases fitting TRBD1. The CDR3 reads CASSLRTGIAYEQYF. DNA for the CDR3: TGTGCCAGCAGCCTACGGACAGGGATCGCCTACGAGCAGTACTTC. Based on the CDR3 plus reference TRBV7-2 and TRBJ2-7, the full variable domain is GAGVSQSPSNKVTEKGKDVELRCDPISGHTALYWYRQSLGQGLEFLIYFQGNSAPDKSGLPSDRFSAERTGGSVSTLTIQRTQQEDSAVYLCASSLRTGIAYEQYFGPGTRLTVT.